The 30 T cell receptor beta chains below were found in one sample sequenced in a study of T cell responses to AZD1222 COVID-19 vaccine. TCRdb's table, derived via immunoSEQ multiplex PCR, lists solely in-frame clones and lacks some. The sample has over 130,000 clones; approximately 94% are singletons. The sample here was peripheral blood, taken on day 0 of AZD1222 vaccination. These receptors were collected from an adult in good health.

This chain connects TRBV6-2 or TRBV6-3 to TRBJ2-1; D is tentatively TRBD1 or TRBD2 (6 bases each). This CDR3 has 15 residues. CDR1 MNHEY and CDR2 SVGEGT come from the germline V gene. V was clipped by 2 bases and J by 6 bases, with 14 bases between them. The CDR3 bases are TGTGCCAGCAGTTACCCCCAGGGGAGGAGCAATGAGCAGTTCTTC. Encoded protein: CASSYPQGRSNEQFF.

V and J are TRBV7-2 and TRBJ2-1; D gene uncertain. This CDR3 comprises 13 residues. Between the trimmed V and J ends, which lost 0 bases and 7 bases, there was a span of 7 bases. CDR1 is SGHTA and CDR2 is FQGNSA in the germline V gene. The CDR3 region has the DNA TGTGCCAGCAGCTTAGCGCGAGGAAATGAGCAGTTCTTC. Protein product: CASSLARGNEQFF.

In DNA form, the CDR3 reads TGTGCTAGTGGAACGGTATACGAGCAGTACTTC. Translating it yields CASGTVYEQYF. The J gene is TRBJ2-7, the V gene TRBV12-5; D not resolved. V gave up 6 bases and J gave up 4 bases, with 7 bases separating them. CDR1 LGHNT and CDR2 FRNRAP come from the germline V gene. The CDR3 is 11 residues long.

This chain connects TRBV3-1 (or the pseudogene TRBV3-2) to TRBJ2-1, with TRBD2 as a possible D gene (6 bases). CDR1 LGHDT and CDR2 YNNKEL come from the germline V gene (reference sequence). V was shortened by 2 bases and J by 10 bases, with 27 bases between the two germline ends. The CDR3 totals 18 residues. CDR3 nucleotide sequence: TGTGCCAGCAGCCAACGAGCAAGCGGGCGGCCGCGCGAGGGGGAGCAGTTCTTC. This encodes CASSQRASGRPREGEQFF.

The chain carries TRBV7-9 and TRBJ2-2, with D possibly TRBD1 on 6 matching bases. Trimming removed 5 bases from V and 4 bases from J, with 14 bases in between. CDR3 length: 15 residues. Germline V lookup: CDR1 SEHNR, CDR2 FQNEAQ (reference sequence). The CDR3 loop is CASSPHREFTGELFF. The CDR3, as DNA: TGTGCCAGCAGCCCCCACAGGGAATTCACCGGGGAGCTGTTTTTT.

V and J are TRBV27 and TRBJ2-7; no clear D gene. Germline V lookup: CDR1 MNHEY, CDR2 SMNVEV (reference sequence). Trimming removed 5 bases from V and 7 bases from J, with 18 bases in between. This CDR3 is 14 amino acids long. The DNA for the CDR3 is TGTGCCAGCAGTGTGGACGGAACTTTGATAGAGCAGTACTTC. This gives the protein CASSVDGTLIEQYF.

The rearrangement joins TRBV6-5 to TRBJ1-2, with a tentative D call TRBD1 (6 bases). The V end was cut by 6 bases, the J end by 8 bases, with 16 bases between. Germline V gene sequence: CDR1 MNHEY, CDR2 SVGAGI. This CDR3 region has 13 residues. The CDR3 loop reads CASSSGQYRGYTF. CDR3 in DNA: TGTGCCAGCAGCTCGGGACAATACCGCGGCTACACCTTC.

The CDR3 sequence: CASSGRYTEAFF. CDR3 coding DNA: TGTGCCAGCAGCGGACGGTACACTGAAGCTTTCTTT. The rearrangement links TRBV9 to TRBJ1-1; D not resolved. Germline CDR1 is SGDLS and CDR2 is YYNGEE. The germline V and J ends were trimmed by 3 bases and 3 bases, with 6 bases remaining between them. The CDR3 contains 12 residues.

The V and J genes are TRBV6-5 and TRBJ1-2, with D possibly matching TRBD1 (5 bases). V was pared by 3 bases and J by 8 bases, with 13 bases between. The CDR3 has 13 residues. In germline, CDR1 is MNHEY, CDR2 SVGAGI. This CDR3 reads CASSYNRREGYTF. CDR3 DNA sequence: TGTGCCAGCAGTTATAACAGGAGGGAAGGCTACACCTTC.

This clone was seen only a few times. The chain carries TRBV5-4 and TRBJ2-1; possible D gene TRBD2, 6 bases. CDR1 is SGHNT, CDR2 YYREEE, per germline (reference sequence). The CDR3 spans 13 residues. Trimming cost V 6 bases and J 7 bases, with 14 bases left between them. The CDR3 spells CASIGGAQNEQFF. For the CDR3, the DNA is TGTGCCAGCATTGGCGGGGCTCAAAATGAGCAGTTCTTC. The full variable domain, completed using reference TRBV5-4 and TRBJ2-1, is ETGVTQSPTHLIKTRGQQVTLRCSSQSGHNTVSWYQQALGQGPQFIFQYYREEENGRGNFPPRFSGLQFPNYSSELNVNALELDDSALYLCASIGGAQNEQFFGPGTRLTVL.

The rearrangement links TRBV6-5 to TRBJ2-6; no definite D call. Germline V lookup: CDR1 MNHEY, CDR2 SVGAGI. Trimming cost V 7 bases and J 1 base, with 8 bases left between them. The length of the CDR3 is 14 residues. This CDR3 reads CASKKESGANVLTF. The CDR3 bases are TGTGCCAGCAAGAAAGAATCTGGGGCCAACGTCCTGACTTTC.

The V gene is TRBV5-4, the J gene TRBJ1-2; D unresolved. Germline CDR1 SGHNT, CDR2 YYREEE (reference sequence). The CDR3 sequence is 12 residues long. V lost 4 bases and J lost 8, with 12 bases in between. The CDR3 DNA sequence: TGTGCCAGCAGCCCCGGCCTTTCAGGCTACACCTTC. Protein sequence: CASSPGLSGYTF.

The CDR3 sequence is CASSYTTVGEQYF. The CDR3 DNA sequence: TGTGCCAGCAGTTACACGACAGTTGGGGAGCAGTACTTC. J is TRBJ2-7 and V is TRBV6-2 or TRBV6-3, with D possibly being TRBD1 (5 bases). The ends were cut back, 2 bases at V and 7 bases at J, with 12 bases in the middle. From germline, CDR1 is MNHEY and CDR2 SVGEGT. CDR3 size: 13 residues.

The chain combines TRBV3-1 (or the pseudogene TRBV3-2) with TRBJ1-5, with D hard to call. Deletions cut 1 base from V and 4 bases from J, with 11 bases between. In germline, CDR1 is LGHDT, CDR2 YNNKEL (reference sequence). The CDR3 consists of 15 residues. In nucleotides, the CDR3 is TGTGCCAGCAGCCAAGGTTACCCGAGGAATCAGCCCCAGCATTTT. It encodes CASSQGYPRNQPQHF.

V is TRBV19 and J is TRBJ2-1; TRBD2 is a possible D gene (6 bases). The germline CDR1 and CDR2 sequences are LNHDA and SQIVND (reference sequence). Trimming took 1 base from V and 5 from J, leaving 6 bases between them. The CDR3 covers 13 residues. CDR3 amino acids: CASSIAGDNEQFF. The CDR3 DNA sequence: TGTGCCAGTAGTATAGCGGGAGACAATGAGCAGTTCTTC.

The genes are TRBV12-5 and TRBJ2-7, with a tentative D call TRBD2 (6 bases). This CDR3 has 16 amino acids. Per germline, CDR1 LGHNT and CDR2 FRNRAP. V lost 11 bases and J lost 3, with 26 bases in between. CDR3 loop: CAGGMTSPLHYYEQYF. Written as DNA, the CDR3 is TGTGCTGGAGGGATGACCAGCCCTCTACATTACTACGAGCAGTACTTC.

This chain links TRBV27 with TRBJ1-2; 8 bases are a match to TRBD1. The length of the CDR3 is 17 residues. CDR1 is MNHEY and CDR2 is SMNVEV in the germline V gene (reference sequence). The trim removed 4 bases at V and 7 bases at J, leaving 17 bases unmatched. CDR3 region: CASSSTTQQGEVAGYTF. CDR3 nucleotide sequence: TGTGCCAGCAGTTCGACCACCCAACAGGGGGAAGTTGCTGGCTACACCTTC.

The rearrangement uses TRBV5-4 and TRBJ2-3; D ambiguous. CDR3 length equals 13 residues. Looked up from germline, CDR1 is SGHNT and CDR2 is YYREEE (reference sequence). Trimming removed 0 bases from V and 4 bases from J, with 6 bases in between. In DNA form, the CDR3 reads TGTGCCAGCAGCTTGGCGGGTCCAGATACGCAGTATTTT. Protein: CASSLAGPDTQYF.

This sequence joins TRBV5-1 and TRBJ1-2; TRBD1 agrees at 8 bases. Germline CDR1 and CDR2: SGHRS and YFSETQ. The J segment lost 8 bases and the V segment lost 0 bases, leaving 3 bases of the junction unmatched. This CDR3 is built from 13 residues. CDR3 sequence reads: CASSLASGGGYTF. CDR3 nucleotides: TGCGCCAGCAGCTTGGCCTCAGGGGGCGGCTACACCTTC.

The rearrangement links TRBV13 to TRBJ1-2; 7 bases fit TRBD1. The germline V gene encodes CDR1 PRHDT and CDR2 FYEKMQ (reference sequence). V was clipped by 5 bases and J by 1 base; unmatched bases: 16. The CDR3 spans 18 residues. CDR3 protein: CASSTATGDPGRNYGYTF. In DNA, the CDR3 is TGTGCCAGCAGCACAGCCACAGGGGATCCTGGCCGTAACTATGGCTACACCTTC.

This chain connects TRBV12-3 or TRBV12-4 to TRBJ1-3, with D unclear. V was clipped by 10 bases and J by 0 bases, with 10 bases between them. The CDR3 loop spans 13 amino acids. The CDR3 region has the DNA TGTGCCACCGAAGCAGTCTCTGGAAACACCATATATTTT. This gives the protein CATEAVSGNTIYF.

This chain joins TRBV19 and TRBJ1-2; D unresolved. The CDR3 has 17 residues. The V end was cut by 3 bases, the J end by 6 bases, with 23 bases between. From germline, CDR1 is LNHDA and CDR2 SQIVND (reference sequence). CDR3: CASSIRGQMRGYNGYTF. The CDR3 bases are TGTGCCAGTAGTATTAGAGGTCAGATGAGAGGGTATAATGGCTACACCTTC.

On this clone itself: At the DNA level, this CDR3 is encoded by other sequences in the same sample as well. The V and J genes are TRBV18 and TRBJ2-3, with no clear D. Between the trimmed V and J ends, which lost 2 bases and 2 bases, there was a span of 2 bases. This CDR3 spans 12 amino acids. Germline V gene lookup returns CDR1 KGHSH and CDR2 LQKENI. The CDR3 sequence: CASSPNTDTQYF. Written as DNA, the CDR3 is TGTGCCAGCTCACCAAACACAGATACGCAGTATTTT.

The rearrangement joins TRBV2 to TRBJ1-4, with TRBD1 as a possible D gene (5 bases). CDR3 length: 14 residues. Trimming cost V 4 bases and J 4 bases, with 10 bases left between them. The germline V gene has CDR1 SNHLY and CDR2 FYNNEI. CDR3 amino acids: CASSGGTSNEKLFF. For the CDR3, the DNA is TGTGCCAGCAGTGGGGGGACCAGTAATGAAAAACTGTTTTTT.

The chain has TRBV25-1 and TRBJ1-2; D is possibly TRBD1 (6 bases). The V gene's germline CDR1 is MGHDK and CDR2 SYGVNS. The length of the CDR3 is 12 residues. V gave up 4 bases and J gave up 8 bases, with 11 bases separating them. The CDR3 is CASSVRGEGYTF. CDR3 bases: TGTGCCAGCAGTGTCAGGGGAGAGGGCTACACCTTC.

This chain joins TRBV12-3 or TRBV12-4 and TRBJ1-1; D is perhaps TRBD1 (5 bases). The V end lost 2 bases, the J end lost 6 bases, and 7 bases lay between the germline ends. This CDR3 region has 12 residues. The CDR3 is CASSLKGSEAFF. The CDR3 bases are TGTGCCAGCAGTTTAAAGGGGTCTGAAGCTTTCTTT.

V gene TRBV6-6 combines with J gene TRBJ2-7, with D possibly TRBD2 on 5 matching bases. Trimming stripped 2 bases from V and 1 base from J, with 9 bases between. The CDR3 totals 14 residues. Germline V CDR1 and CDR2: MNHNY, SVGAGI (reference sequence). For the CDR3, the DNA is TGTGCCAGCAGTTACGTTTCGGGGTCCTACGAGCAGTACTTC. The encoded protein is CASSYVSGSYEQYF.

V and J are TRBV5-1 and TRBJ1-2; 11 positions agree with TRBD1. This CDR3 region has 14 residues. Germline V CDR1 and CDR2: SGHRS, YFSETQ. Germline trimming cut 2 bases from V and 6 bases from J; bases unmatched to any gene: 3. The CDR3 protein is CASSLGQGAHGYTF. Written as DNA, the CDR3 is TGCGCCAGCAGCTTAGGACAGGGGGCCCATGGCTACACCTTC. Full variable domain (outside the CDR3, taken from reference TRBV5-1 and TRBJ1-2): KAGVTQTPRYLIKTRGQQVTLSCSPISGHRSVSWYQQTPGQGLQFLFEYFSETQRNKGNFPGRFSGRQFSNSRSEMNVSTLELGDSALYLCASSLGQGAHGYTFGSGTRLTVV.

This chain connects TRBV2 to TRBJ2-7, with no clear D. Deletions cut 7 bases from V and 3 bases from J, with 10 bases between. Germline V gives CDR1 SNHLY, CDR2 FYNNEI. The CDR3 spans 12 residues. Here the CDR3 reads CASMAWGYEQYF. The CDR3 nucleotides read TGTGCCAGCATGGCGTGGGGCTACGAGCAGTACTTC.

J is TRBJ2-2 and V is TRBV6-2 or TRBV6-3; D not resolved. The CDR3 extends over 12 amino acids. Germline CDR1 MNHEY, CDR2 SVGEGT. Trimming took 5 bases from V and 13 from J, leaving 14 bases between them. The CDR3 bases are TGTGCCAGCAGTCAAAACGGGTTTAGGCTGTTTTTT. It encodes CASSQNGFRLFF.